This TCR beta chain was sequenced during a study of T cells in Graves' hyperthyroidism and ophthalmopathy. TCR beta CDR3 regions were amplified from RNA transcripts. The primer set for the first-round RT-PCR of the TCR CDR3 was HTBI. TCRdb re-analysed the multiplex PCR reads in MiXCR, keeping a single row per CDR3 protein. Here the sample spans around 480,000 distinct CDR3 sequences, 13% to 15% being singletons. This clonotype was seen many times. CDR3 length: 14 amino acids. Trimming took 4 bases from V and 7 from J; bases not matched to a gene: 2. Germline lookup yields CDR1 SGHAT and CDR2 FQNNGV. The TCR originated in a young woman with Graves' hyperthyroidism. The sample was blood. J is TRBJ2-1 and V is TRBV11-2; 12 bases match TRBD2. The CDR3 region is CASSWTSGTNEQFF. DNA for the CDR3: TGTGCCAGCAGCTGGACTAGCGGGACGAATGAGCAGTTCTTC.